This TCR beta chain comes out of a study of T-cell reconstitution after alpha-beta-depleted transplantation in children (dated by TCRdb to about 2016). A note on the overall study: T-cell immune reconstitution after TCRalphabeta/CD19-depleted allogeneic hematopoietic cell transplantation in children was quantitatively tracked in the study by means of TCR repertoire profiling. Here is what the overall study found, with its caveats: The frequencies of hyperexpanded clones fell over the following months, and after one year, T-cell counts and TCRbeta diversity were mostly attributed to newly produced T cells. In some patients, the high TCRbeta diversity seen at day 60 was put down to recipient T cells and intrathymic progenitors that had survived conditioning. Apparently early alphabetaT-cell count recovery about two months after transplant reportedly relied on only several hundred rapidly expanded clones derived from non-depleted graft cells.

From the cysteine up to the phenylalanine, the CDR3 has a length of 12 residues. Only the CDR3 region is kept as DNA, spanning 36 bases read in frame from base 1. V is clipped by 5 bases and J by 4 bases, and the sequence between their germline boundaries is 6 bases long. In regard to this clonotype: Its antigen remains unidentified. No base qualities exist here, and no much larger clone lies one base off it.

The treatment or condition label here, explained by the study, means: allogeneic hematopoietic cell transplantation with graft depleted of TCRalphabeta T cells and CD19 B cells. TCRalphabeta/CD19-depleted allogeneic hematopoietic cell grafts were given to the transplant recipients, all of whom were children. Library prep was done by PCR. TCRdb lists the instrument as Illumina HiSeq 2500. TCR library preparation used molecular barcoding, with unique molecular identifiers applied to normalize quantification of the TCRbeta repertoire. TCRdb handled the public reads itself, with Q25 trimming in fastp and clone calling in MiXCR, and kept productive beta chains. Each entry is one CDR3 protein sequence, shown with its most common DNA and genes. Recorded for this sample are about 240,000 distinct CDR3 sequences; under 30% of them occurred a single time. In total, the top ten clones hold approximately 2.5% of the sample.

The specimen comprised PBMCs, sampled before TCRalphabeta/CD19-depleted stem cell transplant. This clonotype was sampled from a girl aged 2 to 10 with Fanconi anemia, due to receive a stem cell transplant. The chain is assembled from TRBV12-3 or TRBV12-4 and TRBJ1-5, with the D segment identity uncertain. The CDR3 protein sequence reads: CASSLDNQPQHF. The DNA reads as follows: TGTGCCAGCAGTCTAGATAATCAGCCCCAGCATTTT.